Shown below are 24 T cell receptor beta chains from a single sample sequenced in a study of blood T cell repertoires in COVID-19. This table comes from immunoSEQ multiplex PCR, and its TCRdb copy is limited to in-frame clones, with some not included. The table includes about 220,000 clones, approximately 80% detected once. The sample consisted of peripheral blood. The origin of the receptors is a woman aged 70 to 79 with acute or convalescent COVID-19.

Only a few counts were recorded for this clone. The sample holds other DNA sequences that translate to the same CDR3. V usage is TRBV3-1 (or the pseudogene TRBV3-2) and J usage is TRBJ1-5, with no clear D. The CDR3 is made up of 14 amino acids. V gave up 0 bases and J gave up 4 bases, with 7 bases separating them. Per the germline V gene, CDR1 is LGHDT and CDR2 is YNNKEL (reference sequence). The CDR3 protein is CASSQEGGNQPQHF. The CDR3 DNA is TGTGCCAGCAGCCAAGAAGGCGGAAATCAGCCCCAGCATTTT.

This chain connects TRBV4-3 to TRBJ1-2; the match to TRBD1 covers 10 bases. This CDR3 comprises 15 residues. CDR1 and CDR2 (germline): LGHNA, YSLEER. V lost 3 bases to trimming and J lost 4 bases; unmatched junction nucleotides: 5. CDR3 amino acids: CASSHDRGRIYGYTF. The CDR3 nucleotides are TGCGCCAGCAGCCACGACAGGGGGCGCATCTATGGCTACACCTTC.

The chain couples TRBV11-2 to TRBJ1-2; D may be TRBD1 (6 bases). Trimming took 0 bases from V and 7 from J, leaving 9 bases between them. Germline CDR1 is SGHAT and CDR2 is FQNNGV. The CDR3 length is 13 residues. CDR3 bases: TGTGCCAGCAGCTTAGAAGCAGGGGTTGGCTACACCTTC. Translated, it gives CASSLEAGVGYTF.

The chain links TRBV20-1 to TRBJ1-5; TRBD1 is a possible D gene (5 bases). The germline gives CDR1 DFQATT, CDR2 SNEGSKA (reference sequence). The V end was cut by 3 bases, the J end by 2 bases, with 14 bases between. CDR3 size: 15 residues. The CDR3 is CSASRAGMGNQPQHF. As DNA, the CDR3 is TGCAGTGCTAGTAGGGCAGGGATGGGCAATCAGCCCCAGCATTTT.

This chain links TRBV7-2 with TRBJ1-2, with a possible D match to TRBD1 (6 bases). Trimming removed 4 bases from V and 7 bases from J, with 22 bases in between. Germline V gene lookup returns CDR1 SGHTA and CDR2 FQGNSA. The length of the CDR3 is 16 residues. CDR3 loop: CASSSLYDPGVGGYTF. DNA for the CDR3: TGTGCCAGCAGCTCCTTATATGACCCAGGGGTGGGTGGCTACACCTTC. The full variable domain, rest sourced from reference TRBV7-2 and TRBJ1-2, is GAGVSQSPSNKVTEKGKDVELRCDPISGHTALYWYRQSLGQGLEFLIYFQGNSAPDKSGLPSDRFSAERTGGSVSTLTIQRTQQEDSAVYLCASSSLYDPGVGGYTFGSGTRLTVV.

The sample holds one count of this clone. The J gene is TRBJ1-2, the V gene TRBV6-2 or TRBV6-3; D may be TRBD1 (6 bases). The germline V and J ends were trimmed by 1 base and 3 bases, with 12 bases remaining between them. From germline, CDR1 is MNHEY and CDR2 SVGEGT. The CDR3 covers 15 residues. The CDR3 DNA follows: TGTGCCAGCAGTTACTTGGCAGGGGCCGACTATGGCTACACCTTC. Protein product: CASSYLAGADYGYTF.

The chain combines TRBV19 with TRBJ1-5; D is unresolved. CDR3 size: 13 residues. V was cut by 7 bases and J by 7 bases, with 14 bases left in between. Germline V gives CDR1 LNHDA, CDR2 SQIVND (reference sequence). Here the CDR3 DNA reads TGTGCCAGTAACCGGCAGTCAGGCCAGCCCCAGCATTTT. Amino acids: CASNRQSGQPQHF.

This chain links TRBV11-2 with TRBJ1-1; no clear D gene. Trimming cost V 1 base and J 6 bases, with 3 bases left between them. Germline V gene sequence: CDR1 SGHAT, CDR2 FQNNGV. The CDR3 is 11 amino acids. CDR3 nucleotides: TGTGCCAGCAGCTTAGGAGCTGAAGCTTTCTTT. Encoded protein: CASSLGAEAFF. Variable domain in full (rest from reference TRBV11-2 and TRBJ1-1): EAGVAQSPRYKIIEKRQSVAFWCNPISGHATLYWYQQILGQGPKLLIQFQNNGVVDDSQLPKDRFSAERLKGVDSTLKIQPAKLEDSAVYLCASSLGAEAFFGQGTRLTVV.

In this sample, this clone turned up a few times. The rearrangement links TRBV27 to TRBJ1-2; 8 bases align to TRBD1. V dropped 5 bases and J dropped 4; count of bases not matched to a gene: 6. CDR1 is MNHEY, CDR2 SMNVEV, per germline (reference sequence). This CDR3 is built from 14 residues. The CDR3 coding sequence is TGTGCCAGCAGTCCTAGGACAGGGAGCTATGGCTACACCTTC. Its protein is CASSPRTGSYGYTF.

The chain joins TRBV5-5 to TRBJ1-5, with TRBD1 matching 8 bases. J was trimmed by 4 bases and V by 3 bases; bases with no gene match: 3. There are 14 residues in the CDR3. Per the germline V gene, CDR1 is SGHKS and CDR2 is YYEKEE (reference sequence). The CDR3 DNA sequence: TGTGCCAGCAGCTGGGGACAGGAAAATCAGCCCCAGCATTTT. Residues: CASSWGQENQPQHF.

The chain has TRBV19 and TRBJ1-5, with D perhaps TRBD1 (5 bases). Germline V gene data show CDR1 as LNHDA and CDR2 as SQIVND (reference sequence). The germline V and J ends were trimmed by 8 bases and 3 bases, with 14 bases remaining between them. This CDR3 has 14 residues. The CDR3 loop reads CASSTGGYNQPQHF. The CDR3 DNA follows: TGTGCCAGTTCTACGGGGGGTTACAATCAGCCCCAGCATTTT.

The rearrangement joins TRBV7-8 to TRBJ2-1, with D unclear. The germline V gene has CDR1 SGHVS and CDR2 FQNEAQ. The ends were cut back, 6 bases at V and 7 bases at J, with 10 bases in the middle. The CDR3 consists of 12 residues. The CDR3 region is CASRPDGNEQFF. The CDR3 DNA is TGTGCCAGCAGACCTGACGGGAATGAGCAGTTCTTC.

The chain employs TRBV5-6 and TRBJ2-5; D is undetermined. Per germline, CDR1 SGHDT and CDR2 YYEEEE. This CDR3 region has 13 residues. V shed 2 bases and J shed 1 base, with 6 bases lying between them. CDR3 nucleotide sequence: TGTGCCAGCAGCTTTCCGGGCCAAGAGACCCAGTACTTC. This sequence encodes CASSFPGQETQYF.

The genes are TRBV21-1 and TRBJ2-7; TRBD1, as called in the table, went unchecked against the DNA. TRBV21-1 is designated a pseudogene. The CDR3 is made up of 15 amino acids. The CDR3 sequence is CASSVWGQGEDEQYF. The CDR3 DNA follows: TGTGCCAGCAGCGTGTGGGGACAGGGGGAGGACGAGCAGTACTTC.

The V gene is TRBV6-5, the J gene TRBJ1-1; a possible D gene is TRBD1 (5 bases). V dropped 4 bases and J dropped 6 bases, with 15 bases sitting between them. The CDR3 has 14 residues. The germline CDR1 and CDR2 sequences are MNHEY and SVGAGI. The DNA of the CDR3 is TGTGCCAGCAGTTGGGGAGGGGTTAGCGCTGAAGCTTTCTTT. It yields the protein CASSWGGVSAEAFF.

The CDR3: CASSFRAGSTDTQYF. In DNA form, the CDR3 reads TGCGCCAGCAGCTTTCGCGCGGGGAGCACAGATACGCAGTATTTT. J is TRBJ2-3 and V is TRBV5-1; TRBD2 might be the D (6 bases). Germline CDR1 SGHRS, CDR2 YFSETQ. Trimming stripped 2 bases from V and 0 bases from J, with 10 bases between. The CDR3 spans 15 residues.

CDR3: CASSPRQGRDIQYF. The CDR3 nucleotides read TGTGCCAGCAGCCCGCGACAGGGACGGGACATTCAGTACTTC. The rearrangement joins TRBV7-2 to TRBJ2-4; 7 positions match TRBD1. This CDR3 spans 14 amino acids. Germline V gene data show CDR1 as SGHTA and CDR2 as FQGNSA. V dropped 5 bases and J dropped 8; count of bases not matched to a gene: 9.

The V call is TRBV7-8, the J call TRBJ2-7, with 10 bases fitting TRBD2. With 5 bases clipped from V and 4 bases from J, the junction kept 14 bases outside the gene matches. CDR3 size: 17 residues. Germline V CDR1 and CDR2: SGHVS, FQNEAQ. CDR3 loop: CASSPRASVAGGYEQYF. CDR3 DNA: TGTGCCAGCAGCCCCAGGGCTAGCGTAGCGGGGGGATACGAGCAGTACTTC.

This clone appeared once. The gene calls are TRBV5-4 and TRBJ1-2; D perhaps matches TRBD1 (5 bases). Trimming left V 0 bases short and J 0 bases short, with 9 bases between. Germline V lookup: CDR1 SGHNT, CDR2 YYREEE (reference sequence). The CDR3 has 15 residues. The DNA for the CDR3 is TGTGCCAGCAGCTTGGTGGGGCGCACTAACTATGGCTACACCTTC. It encodes CASSLVGRTNYGYTF.

V is TRBV11-2 and J is TRBJ2-1; D gene ambiguous. This CDR3 has 18 residues. Trimming left V 2 bases short and J 4 bases short, with 21 bases between. Germline values: CDR1 SGHAT, CDR2 FQNNGV. This CDR3 reads CASSLHRQTDLLYNEQFF. The CDR3 DNA is TGTGCCAGCAGCTTACATCGACAAACCGATCTCCTGTACAATGAGCAGTTCTTC. Together with reference TRBV11-2 and TRBJ2-1, the CDR3 gives the full variable domain: EAGVAQSPRYKIIEKRQSVAFWCNPISGHATLYWYQQILGQGPKLLIQFQNNGVVDDSQLPKDRFSAERLKGVDSTLKIQPAKLEDSAVYLCASSLHRQTDLLYNEQFFGPGTRLTVL.

V is TRBV7-8 and J is TRBJ2-3; no firm D call. V was trimmed by 7 bases and J by 8 bases, leaving 10 bases between them. The CDR3 totals 11 residues. CDR1 is SGHVS, CDR2 FQNEAQ, per germline. The CDR3 reads CASTYTGTQYF. CDR3 in DNA: TGTGCCAGCACCTACACGGGTACGCAGTATTTT.

J is TRBJ1-2 and V is TRBV7-9; 8 bases agree with TRBD1. Germline CDR1 and CDR2: SEHNR and FQNEAQ (reference sequence). V gave up 5 bases and J gave up 2 bases; unmatched junction bases: 7. There are 15 residues in the CDR3. CDR3 nucleotides: TGTGCCAGCAGCCGACGGGACAGGATGAACTATGGCTACACCTTC. Protein sequence: CASSRRDRMNYGYTF. The variable domain in full, with the rest retrieved from reference TRBV7-9 and TRBJ1-2, is DTGVSQNPRHKITKRGQNVTFRCDPISEHNRLYWYRQTLGQGPEFLTYFQNEAQLEKSRLLSDRFSAERPKGSFSTLEIQRTEQGDSAMYLCASSRRDRMNYGYTFGSGTRLTVV.

The chain is built from TRBV5-1 and TRBJ1-6; weak D call: TRBD1 (5 bases). V lost 7 bases and J 7 bases, leaving 18 bases between the germline ends. CDR1 SGHRS and CDR2 YFSETQ come from the germline V gene. The CDR3 spans 15 residues. The CDR3 sequence is CASQRVSQENSPLHF. The CDR3 DNA reads TGCGCCAGCCAACGTGTATCACAGGAAAATTCACCCCTCCACTTT.

Details on this clone: The identical CDR3 is also encoded by other nucleotide sequences in the sample. The chain recombines TRBV18 with TRBJ1-2; D not resolved. Trimming left V 0 bases short and J 4 bases short, with 6 bases between. This CDR3 comprises 13 residues. CDR1 and CDR2 (germline): KGHSH, LQKENI. CDR3 DNA sequence: TGTGCCAGCTCACCACCTGAGGCCTATGGCTACACCTTC. This translates into CASSPPEAYGYTF.